Each of the 10 T cell receptor beta chains below was sequenced from the same sample in a study of blood T cell repertoires in COVID-19. Data came from immunoSEQ multiplex PCR; TCRdb stores just in-frame clones and leaves some out. Of about 380,000 clones in the sample, more than 75% were seen once. What was sequenced was PBMCs or T cells enriched from blood (not recorded which). These receptors all stem from a man aged 25 to 40 who had recovered from COVID-19.

CDR3: CASSEAWGARVEQFF. Here the CDR3 DNA reads TGTGCCAGCAGTGAAGCGTGGGGCGCCAGAGTTGAGCAGTTCTTC. The gene calls are TRBV2 and TRBJ2-1; tentatively, D is TRBD1 (5 bases). The CDR3 totals 15 residues. The germline V and J ends were trimmed by 0 bases and 9 bases, with 15 bases remaining between them. Per germline, CDR1 SNHLY and CDR2 FYNNEI.

V is TRBV5-5 and J is TRBJ2-1; 9 bases map to TRBD2. CDR1 is SGHKS, CDR2 YYEKEE, per germline (reference sequence). The CDR3 is 17 residues long. With 2 bases clipped from V and 0 bases from J, the junction kept 6 bases outside the gene matches. CDR3 residues: CASSFRTSAVSYNEQFF. The CDR3 DNA reads TGTGCCAGCAGCTTTAGGACTAGCGCAGTCTCCTACAATGAGCAGTTCTTC. Based on the CDR3 plus reference TRBV5-5 and TRBJ2-1, the full variable domain is DAGVTQSPTHLIKTRGQQVTLRCSPISGHKSVSWYQQVLGQGPQFIFQYYEKEERGRGNFPDRFSARQFPNYSSELNVNALLLGDSALYLCASSFRTSAVSYNEQFFGPGTRLTVL.

The genes are TRBV13 and TRBJ1-2; D is unclear. The V gene's germline CDR1 is PRHDT and CDR2 FYEKMQ (reference sequence). V was pared by 0 bases and J by 6 bases, with 11 bases between. The CDR3 covers 14 residues. The CDR3 DNA sequence: TGTGCCAGCAGCTTAGGCTGGAGTACGGATGGCTACACCTTC. Translating gives CASSLGWSTDGYTF.

This clone was observed a single time. This chain joins TRBV7-9 and TRBJ1-2; D is undetermined. With 4 bases removed from V and 4 bases from J, the gap between germline ends came to 13 bases. Germline values: CDR1 SEHNR, CDR2 FQNEAQ (reference sequence). This CDR3 has 14 amino acids. CDR3 nucleotide sequence: TGTGCCAGCAGCTCGGGATTTTACGGCTATGGCTACACCTTC. This codes for CASSSGFYGYGYTF.

The chain couples TRBV7-9 to TRBJ2-4, with 9 bases matching TRBD1. This CDR3 spans 14 amino acids. V shed 5 bases, J shed 4 bases, and the junction held 3 bases outside the gene matches. Germline values: CDR1 SEHNR, CDR2 FQNEAQ (reference sequence). DNA of the CDR3: TGTGCCAGCAGCACCGGACAGGGGAAAAACATTCAGTACTTC. This sequence encodes CASSTGQGKNIQYF.

In DNA form, the CDR3 reads TGTGCCAGCACCCCAAGAAGGGGTGAAAAACTGTTTTTT. Encoded protein: CASTPRRGEKLFF. The rearrangement links TRBV27 to TRBJ1-4, with a possible D match to TRBD1 (5 bases). Germline assignment: CDR1 MNHEY and CDR2 SMNVEV (reference sequence). V gave up 7 bases and J gave up 7 bases, with 13 bases separating them. The CDR3 is made up of 13 amino acids.

This chain connects TRBV11-2 to TRBJ1-1; D perhaps matches TRBD1 (6 bases). Trimming removed 4 bases from V and 7 bases from J, with 16 bases in between. Germline CDR1 is SGHAT and CDR2 is FQNNGV. This CDR3 region has 14 residues. This CDR3 is CASSSQGPVNEAFF. The CDR3 DNA is TGTGCCAGCAGCTCTCAGGGGCCGGTCAATGAAGCTTTCTTT.

The V call is TRBV6-1, the J call TRBJ1-5; D is ambiguous. Germline values: CDR1 MNHNS, CDR2 SASEGT. CDR3 length equals 13 residues. V was cut by 2 bases and J by 3 bases, with 5 bases left in between. The CDR3 spells CASSERDNQPQHF. The CDR3 nucleotides are TGTGCCAGCAGTGAACGGGACAATCAGCCCCAGCATTTT.

V and J are TRBV2 and TRBJ2-1; 8 bases match TRBD1. Germline CDR1 reads SNHLY; CDR2 reads FYNNEI. The length of the CDR3 is 15 residues. The trim removed 6 bases at V and 6 bases at J, leaving 10 bases unmatched. Here the CDR3 reads CASSPQGATSNEQFF. The CDR3 DNA reads as TGTGCCAGCAGCCCTCAGGGGGCGACGTCCAATGAGCAGTTCTTC.

This chain joins TRBV19 and TRBJ1-6, with D maybe TRBD1 (6 bases). This CDR3 is 14 amino acids long. The V and J ends lost 1 base and 8 bases respectively, with 9 bases between them. Per the germline V gene, CDR1 is LNHDA and CDR2 is SQIVND (reference sequence). In nucleotides, the CDR3 is TGTGCCAGTAGTATAGCACAGGGAGATTCACCCCTCCACTTT. It is translated as CASSIAQGDSPLHF.